This TCR beta chain was identified during a study of spatial heterogeneity in lung cancer (dated 2019 in TCRdb). For context, the study as a whole: Beta-chain transcripts were consistently detected in greater numbers than alpha-chain transcripts, which likely reflected higher beta-chain transcript abundance. In the raw uncorrected reads, each unique combination of TCR and UMI appeared more than ten times on average. TCR alpha and beta repertoires were quantitatively compared across multiple tumor regions, matched nontumor lung and blood in non-small cell lung cancer. Nonsynonymous mutation counts, determined by whole-exome sequencing of tumor tissue, were related to features of the TCR repertoire. At surgery, both alpha and beta chains were TCR-sequenced in more than 200 tumor regions, approximately 64 matched nontumor lung samples and some 58 PBMC samples. The paper's findings and limits, for the study overall: Confirming at a functional level the hypothesis that regional TCRs recognize regional mutations was considered to require additional single-cell paired TCR alpha and beta sequencing. Ubiquitous expanded tumor TCRs were detected in blood more often at tumor resection than at routine follow-up.

The library was obtained by 5' RACE. The sequencer was a NextSeq 500. To allow correction of PCR and sequencing errors, the TCR library protocol tagged every TCR cDNA molecule with a unique molecular identifier. From the authors' description of their analysis: TCR identification, UMI-based error correction and CDR3 extraction were performed with Decombinator tools. Expanded TCRs were defined as those above a frequency of 2 per 1,000, corresponding to the top 1% of the tumor frequency distribution. Each repertoire was subsampled 100 times to 5,000 TCRs, after which Renyi diversity was computed with the R vegan package. CDR3 similarity networks were built from amino acid triplet string-kernel similarity, with CDR3s being connected when pairwise similarity was above 0.82. TCRdb reprocessed the public reads (quality trimming at Q25 with fastp, clone calling with MiXCR) and kept in-frame beta chains. Records with the same CDR3 protein are collapsed into one entry carrying the most frequent genes and DNA. These V and J calls originate from TCRdb's pipeline instead of the authors' own analysis. The sample has about 92,000 distinct CDR3 sequences on record, about 12% of them singletons. Roughly two fifths of the sample lies in the top ten.

The sample's time point label, in plain terms: sample taken at primary tumor resection. Donors were some 70 patients with early-stage, untreated non-small cell lung cancer from the lung TRACERx cohort. TCR sequencing used whole RNA extracted from tumor and nontumor lung tissue, or from cryopreserved PBMC samples, without cell sorting. Only patients for whom sufficient RNA was available from at least two tumor regions were selected for TCR sequencing. A remark on this clonotype: Its antigen is still unknown. No qualities accompany the bases; no much larger clone lies one base away.

The material was PBMCs, obtained at surgery. This TCR was sampled from a male donor with early-stage non-small cell lung cancer.

In nucleotide form, the sequence is TGTGCCAGCAGTTTTAGGGGGGCAGCCAAAAACATTCAGTACTTC. Translated, it reads CASSFRGAAKNIQYF. The chain is assembled from TRBV28 and TRBJ2-4; the D element might be TRBD1 or TRBD2, as each aligns at 6 bases. Trimming at the junction amounts to 3 bases on V and 0 bases on J, and the germline ends lie 9 bases apart. Taken from cysteine to phenylalanine, the CDR3 has 15 residues. Only CDR3 DNA remains: 45 bases, in frame from the first base. The germline V gene gives CDR1 as MDHEN and CDR2 as SYDVKM.